Shown below are 13 T cell receptor beta chains from a single sample sequenced in a study of T cells in Graves' hyperthyroidism and ophthalmopathy. TCR beta CDR3 sequences were amplified from RNA transcripts. The HTBI primer set served for first-round RT-PCR of the TCR CDR3. TCRdb called the multiplex PCR reads again in MiXCR, with one record for every CDR3 protein. The table shows over 700,000 distinct CDR3 sequences, with roughly 37% occurring only once. Sequencing was carried out using blood. The receptors here all came from a young man with Graves' hyperthyroidism.

This sequence joins TRBV29-1 and TRBJ2-2; 10 nucleotides match TRBD2. Trimming at V came to 1 base and at J to 6 bases, leaving 5 bases not matched to a gene. The germline gives CDR1 SQVTM, CDR2 ANQGSEA. This CDR3 contains 15 residues. CDR3 sequence (DNA): TGCAGCGTTGAAGGCCAGCGGGGGGGCTCCGGGGAGCTGTTTTTT. Translating it yields CSVEGQRGGSGELFF.

The V call is TRBV7-3, the J call TRBJ1-5; a possible D gene is TRBD1 (5 bases). Germline loops: CDR1 SGHTA, CDR2 FQGTGA. Trimming left V 5 bases short and J 6 bases short, with 11 bases between. This CDR3 spans 13 amino acids. CDR3 DNA sequence: TGTGCCAGCAGCCGCGCGGACATTCAGCCCCAGCATTTT. It specifies CASSRADIQPQHF.

This chain connects TRBV7-9 to TRBJ1-3, with 7 bases lining up with TRBD1. The germline CDR1 and CDR2 sequences are SEHNR and FQNEAQ (reference sequence). This CDR3 contains 15 residues. With 5 bases clipped from V and 7 bases from J, the junction kept 11 bases outside the gene matches. CDR3 nucleotide sequence: TGTGCCAGCAGCGCGACGACAGGGCTCGGGAACACCATATATTTT. Translated: CASSATTGLGNTIYF.

There are a few counts of this clonotype. The V gene is TRBV15, the J gene TRBJ1-2; D uncertain. The V end lost 0 bases, the J end lost 8 bases, and 13 bases lay between the germline ends. The germline V gene encodes CDR1 LNHNV and CDR2 YYDKDF (reference sequence). The CDR3 consists of 14 residues. The CDR3 nucleotides read TGTGCCACCAGCAGAGATCTCGGGGAAGGAGGCTACACCTTC. As protein: CATSRDLGEGGYTF.

The chain has TRBV15 and TRBJ1-1, with 8 bases fitting TRBD1. Germline lookup yields CDR1 LNHNV and CDR2 YYDKDF (reference sequence). V was clipped by 2 bases and J by 0 bases; unmatched bases: 2. This CDR3 region has 15 residues. The CDR3 sequence: CATSRQGAMNTEAFF. The DNA for the CDR3 is TGTGCCACCAGCAGACAGGGGGCCATGAACACTGAAGCTTTCTTT.

This clonotype occurred many times. This chain uses TRBV2 with TRBJ1-5; D is undetermined. The V gene lost 7 bases and the J gene lost 2 bases, with 9 bases spanning the gap. This CDR3 is built from 13 residues. Germline values: CDR1 SNHLY, CDR2 FYNNEI. As DNA, the CDR3 is TGTGCCAGCAACCCGGTGGGCAATCAGCCCCAGCATTTT. Protein product: CASNPVGNQPQHF. Based on the CDR3 plus reference TRBV2 and TRBJ1-5, the full variable domain is EPEVTQTPSHQVTQMGQEVILRCVPISNHLYFYWYRQILGQKVEFLVSFYNNEISEKSEIFDDQFSVERPDGSNFTLKIRSTKLEDSAMYFCASNPVGNQPQHFGDGTRLSIL.

This clonotype has more than one count but fewer than ten. The chain has TRBV5-8 and TRBJ2-2, with 8 bases that match TRBD1. V shed 0 bases and J 5 bases; nucleotides not matched to a gene: 6. The CDR3 runs to 16 residues. The V gene's germline CDR1 is SGHTS and CDR2 YDEGEE. Here the CDR3 DNA reads TGTGCCAGCAGCTTGGCACTCGACAGGGGAACCGGGGAGCTGTTTTTT. This translates into CASSLALDRGTGELFF.

In regard to this clonotype: One end of the junction does not line up with germline, which may come from a read error. The chain recombines TRBV19 with TRBJ1-1, with 7 bases matching TRBD1. CDR3 size: 13 residues. Germline V CDR1 and CDR2: LNHDA, SQIVND (reference sequence). CDR3 amino acids: CAISVTGFTEAFF. CDR3 in DNA: TGTGCCATTAGTGTGACAGGGTTCACTGAAGCTTTCTTT.

This clonotype was picked up a small number of times. This rearrangement joins TRBV20-1 to TRBJ1-1, with a possible D match to TRBD1 (6 bases). Germline V gene data show CDR1 as DFQATT and CDR2 as SNEGSKA (reference sequence). The CDR3 is 13 residues long. V was trimmed by 6 bases and J by 0 bases, leaving 11 bases between them. CDR3 DNA sequence: TGCAGTGCCTTGCACAGGGTGAACACTGAAGCTTTCTTT. Translating gives CSALHRVNTEAFF.

The chain is built from TRBV30 and TRBJ2-7; possible D gene TRBD2, 5 bases. The assigned J gene may be wrong: the sequence end matches TRBJ2-5 better. CDR1 and CDR2 from the germline V gene are GTSNPN and SVGIG (reference sequence). The CDR3 spans 13 residues. CDR3 residues: CAWSVLAMETQYF. CDR3 bases: TGTGCCTGGAGTGTTCTAGCAATGGAGACCCAGTACTTC.

This clonotype was seen a handful of times. The chain has TRBV6-5 and TRBJ2-6, with D possibly TRBD1 on 6 matching bases. Trimming shortened V by 5 bases and J by 15 bases, and 17 bases separated the two germline ends. Germline-derived CDR1 and CDR2 are MNHEY and SVGAGI. This CDR3 comprises 13 residues. CDR3 nucleotides: TGTGCCAGCAGTATAGGACAGACCGCGGCCCTGACTTTC. Its protein is CASSIGQTAALTF.

This clonotype was seen only a few times. The chain links TRBV12-3 or TRBV12-4 to TRBJ1-1, with D uncertain. V was cut by 6 bases and J by 5 bases, with 16 bases left in between. This CDR3 is built from 14 residues. CDR3 sequence reads: CASSRTSGGTEAFF. The CDR3 DNA reads as TGTGCCAGCAGCAGAACCTCGGGAGGGACTGAAGCTTTCTTT.

V usage is TRBV7-9 and J usage is TRBJ2-3; possibly TRBD1 for D (5 bases). The CDR3 totals 14 residues. Germline loops: CDR1 SEHNR, CDR2 FQNEAQ (reference sequence). With 3 bases removed from V and 5 bases from J, the gap between germline ends came to 12 bases. This CDR3 reads CASSLDTRLDTQYF. Written as DNA, the CDR3 is TGTGCCAGCAGCTTGGACACGAGGTTAGATACGCAGTATTTT.